One and the same sample provided the 13 T cell receptor beta chains below, sequenced in a study of T cells in Graves' hyperthyroidism and ophthalmopathy. Amplified TCR beta CDR3 regions came from RNA transcripts. When the TCR CDR3 underwent first-round RT-PCR, the HTBI primer set was used. One entry per CDR3 protein, called by TCRdb with MiXCR from the multiplex PCR reads. The sample carries about 260,000 distinct CDR3 sequences, less than 30% recorded once. What was sequenced was blood. These TCRs come from a man aged 40-49 years with Graves' hyperthyroidism that later progressed to Graves' ophthalmopathy.

The chain links TRBV12-3 or TRBV12-4 to TRBJ1-2; no firm D call. There are 17 residues in the CDR3. V shed 5 bases and J shed 0 bases, with 19 bases lying between them. The chain's CDR3 is CASSPLVGVKTNYGYTF. The DNA of the CDR3 is TGTGCCAGCAGTCCCCTCGTTGGTGTGAAAACTAACTATGGCTACACCTTC.

This clonotype was observed at least ten times. The V gene is TRBV5-1, the J gene TRBJ1-5; no definite D call. V lost 4 bases and J lost 2, with 10 bases in between. This CDR3 contains 14 residues. Germline V lookup: CDR1 SGHRS, CDR2 YFSETQ. The CDR3 sequence: CASSRTVGNQPQHF. CDR3 nucleotide sequence: TGCGCCAGCAGCCGTACAGTGGGCAATCAGCCCCAGCATTTT.

This clonotype was seen repeatedly, ten times or more. The chain combines TRBV24-1 with TRBJ2-5, with TRBD2 as a possible D gene (6 bases). Per the germline V gene, CDR1 is KGHDR and CDR2 is SFDVKD. The germline V and J ends were trimmed by 5 bases and 7 bases, with 19 bases remaining between them. There are 15 residues in the CDR3. CDR3: CATSGTGEPGGTQYF. The CDR3 DNA follows: TGTGCCACCAGTGGAACGGGGGAACCTGGGGGGACCCAGTACTTC.

The rearrangement joins TRBV7-2 to TRBJ1-3, with D perhaps TRBD1 (5 bases). V lost 5 bases and J 3 bases, leaving 14 bases between the germline ends. Germline V gene sequence: CDR1 SGHTA, CDR2 FQGNSA. This CDR3 has 15 residues. The CDR3 coding sequence is TGTGCCAGCAGCCCCCAAAAGGGGAATGGAAACACCATATATTTT. Encoded protein: CASSPQKGNGNTIYF.

Many counts were recorded for this clonotype. This chain links TRBV4-1 with TRBJ2-2; TRBD1 aligns across 8 bases. With 4 bases clipped from V and 6 bases from J, the junction kept 10 bases outside the gene matches. CDR1 and CDR2 from the germline V gene are MGHRA and YSYEKL. The length of the CDR3 is 16 residues. CDR3 DNA sequence: TGCGCCAGCAGCCTACCGGGACAGGCCGGCGCCGGGGAGCTGTTTTTT. Amino acids: CASSLPGQAGAGELFF.

V and J are TRBV11-1 and TRBJ1-2; no firm D call. This CDR3 has 14 amino acids. V was trimmed by 1 base and J by 7 bases, leaving 13 bases between them. The V gene's germline CDR1 is SGHAT and CDR2 FQDESV (reference sequence). The CDR3 coding sequence is TGTGCCAGCAGCTTAGGGGCCGCAGGCTCTGGCTACACCTTC. It specifies CASSLGAAGSGYTF.

The chain joins TRBV7-3 to TRBJ2-3, with D perhaps assigned TRBD1 or TRBD2 (5 bases each). This CDR3 region has 14 residues. V dropped 4 bases and J dropped 1 base, with 9 bases sitting between them. Germline V gives CDR1 SGHTA, CDR2 FQGTGA. CDR3 in amino acids: CASSSGTGTDTQYF. For the CDR3, the DNA is TGTGCCAGCAGCTCCGGGACGGGCACAGATACGCAGTATTTT.

This clonotype was counted at least ten times. The J gene is TRBJ2-3, the V gene TRBV30; D gene uncertain. V lost 4 bases and J lost 2, with 10 bases in between. Germline V lookup: CDR1 GTSNPN, CDR2 SVGIG (reference sequence). The length of the CDR3 is 13 residues. CDR3 region: CAWKERATDTQYF. The CDR3 bases are TGTGCCTGGAAGGAAAGGGCCACAGATACGCAGTATTTT. The variable domain in full, completed from reference TRBV30 and TRBJ2-3, reads SQTIHQWPATLVQPVGSPLSLECTVEGTSNPNLYWYRQAAGRGLQLLFYSVGIGQISSEVPQNLSASRPQDRQFILSSKKLLLSDSGFYLCAWKERATDTQYFGPGTRLTVL.

The rearrangement joins TRBV6-1 to TRBJ2-7; 9 positions agree with TRBD1. The V and J ends lost 6 bases and 1 base, in that order; junction bases with no gene match: 4. The germline V gene encodes CDR1 MNHNS and CDR2 SASEGT. This CDR3 has 14 residues. The CDR3 nucleotides are TGTGCCAGCAGGACAGGGGGAGGTTCCTACGAGCAGTACTTC. It codes for CASRTGGGSYEQYF.

This clonotype was observed at least ten times. The CDR3 reads CSARDPGGSYEQYF. As DNA, the CDR3 is TGCAGTGCTAGAGATCCCGGAGGGAGCTACGAGCAGTACTTC. The chain uses TRBV20-1 and TRBJ2-7; a weak D match, TRBD2 (6 bases). V was clipped by 0 bases and J by 3 bases, with 12 bases between them. Per the germline V gene, CDR1 is DFQATT and CDR2 is SNEGSKA (reference sequence). The CDR3 sequence is 14 residues long.

CDR3 nucleotides: TGTGCCGTTATAAAGGGCTTAGGTACTGAAGCTTTCTTT. Its translation is CAVIKGLGTEAFF. The chain employs TRBV6-1 and TRBJ1-1; the D is unclear. The V and J ends lost 11 bases and 5 bases respectively, with 18 bases between them. The germline V gene has CDR1 MNHNS and CDR2 SASEGT. The CDR3 has 13 residues.

This CDR3 reads CSAAPVDYGYTF. CDR3 DNA sequence: TGCAGTGCTGCCCCTGTGGACTATGGCTACACCTTC. The rearrangement links TRBV20-1 to TRBJ1-2; unclear D gene. Per the germline V gene, CDR1 is DFQATT and CDR2 is SNEGSKA (reference sequence). The CDR3 extends over 12 amino acids. Between the trimmed V and J ends, which lost 5 bases and 3 bases, there was a span of 10 bases.

At least ten counts were recorded for this clonotype. The chain uses TRBV4-2 and TRBJ1-5; 11 bases fit TRBD1. From germline, CDR1 is LGHNA and CDR2 YNFKEQ. V was pared by 4 bases and J by 2 bases, with 4 bases of the junction left unmatched. CDR3 length equals 16 residues. The CDR3 region is CASSPGQGAGNQPQHF. CDR3 bases: TGTGCCAGCAGCCCAGGACAGGGGGCGGGCAATCAGCCCCAGCATTTT.